This T cell receptor (beta chain) came from a study of T-cell memory formation after mild COVID-19. TCRdb redid the calling of the 5' RACE reads with MiXCR, one entry per CDR3 protein. The sample contains about 140,000 distinct CDR3 sequences, about 14% of which appear only once. V was pared by 1 base and J by 7 bases, with 10 bases between. Germline-derived CDR1 and CDR2 are MGHRA and YSYEKL. CDR3 length: 14 amino acids. Sequenced: PBMCs or a T cell subset sorted from them (not recorded which). The receptor comes from an adult woman who had mild COVID-19 (a few samples of this study predate the infection). Cell type and time point are not known. The J gene is TRBJ1-4, the V gene TRBV4-1; D is perhaps TRBD1 (5 bases). The CDR3 region has the DNA TGCGCCAGCAGCCAAGGCAGGGTGGCTGAAAAACTGTTTTTT. Its translation is CASSQGRVAEKLFF.